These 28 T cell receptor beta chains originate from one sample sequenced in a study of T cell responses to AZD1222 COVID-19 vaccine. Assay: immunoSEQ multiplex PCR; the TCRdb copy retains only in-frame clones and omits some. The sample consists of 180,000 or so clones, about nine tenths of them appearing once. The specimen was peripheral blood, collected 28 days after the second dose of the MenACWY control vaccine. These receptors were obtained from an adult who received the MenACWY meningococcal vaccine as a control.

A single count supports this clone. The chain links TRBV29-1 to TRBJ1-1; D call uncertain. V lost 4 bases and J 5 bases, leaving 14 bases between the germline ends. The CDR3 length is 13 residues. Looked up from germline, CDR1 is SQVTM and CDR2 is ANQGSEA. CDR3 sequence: CSVVWGGGTEAFF. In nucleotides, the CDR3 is TGCAGCGTTGTATGGGGAGGAGGGACTGAAGCTTTCTTT. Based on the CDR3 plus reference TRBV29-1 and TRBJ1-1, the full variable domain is SAVISQKPSRDICQRGTSLTIQCQVDSQVTMMFWYRQQPGQSLTLIATANQGSEATYESGFVIDKFPISRPNLTFSTLTVSNMSPEDSSIYLCSVVWGGGTEAFFGQGTRLTVV.

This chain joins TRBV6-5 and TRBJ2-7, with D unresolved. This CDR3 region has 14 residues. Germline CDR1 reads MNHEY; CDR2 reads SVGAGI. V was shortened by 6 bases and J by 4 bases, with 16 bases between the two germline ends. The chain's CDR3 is CASSSRERKYEQYF. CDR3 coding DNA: TGTGCCAGCAGCTCTAGGGAAAGAAAGTACGAGCAGTACTTC.

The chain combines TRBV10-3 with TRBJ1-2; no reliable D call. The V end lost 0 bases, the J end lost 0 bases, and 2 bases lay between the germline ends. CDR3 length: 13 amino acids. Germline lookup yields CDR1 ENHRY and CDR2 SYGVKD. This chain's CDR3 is CAISESANYGYTF. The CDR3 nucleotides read TGTGCCATCAGTGAGTCGGCTAACTATGGCTACACCTTC.

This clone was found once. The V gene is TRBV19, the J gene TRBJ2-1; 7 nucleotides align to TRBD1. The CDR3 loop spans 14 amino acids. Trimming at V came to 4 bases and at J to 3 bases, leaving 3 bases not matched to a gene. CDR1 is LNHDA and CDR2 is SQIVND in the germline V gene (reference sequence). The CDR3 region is CASSTRDSYNEQFF. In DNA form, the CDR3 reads TGTGCCAGTAGTACACGGGACAGCTACAATGAGCAGTTCTTC.

This CDR3 reads CASSIPGDSYEQYF. The CDR3, as DNA: TGTGCCAGTAGTATCCCCGGGGACTCCTACGAGCAGTACTTC. This chain joins TRBV19 and TRBJ2-7; D may be TRBD2 (5 bases). Germline V gene lookup returns CDR1 LNHDA and CDR2 SQIVND (reference sequence). The CDR3 is made up of 14 amino acids. V was trimmed by 3 bases and J by 0 bases, leaving 9 bases between them. Combining the CDR3 with reference TRBV19 and TRBJ2-7 gives the whole variable domain DGGITQSPKYLFRKEGQNVTLSCEQNLNHDAMYWYRQDPGQGLRLIYYSQIVNDFQKGDIAEGYSVSREKKESFPLTVTSAQKNPTAFYLCASSIPGDSYEQYFGPGTRLTVT.

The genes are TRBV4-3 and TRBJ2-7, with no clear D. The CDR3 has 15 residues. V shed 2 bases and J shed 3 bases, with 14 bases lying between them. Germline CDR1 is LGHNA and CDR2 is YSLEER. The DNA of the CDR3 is TGCGCCAGCAGCCAAACCCTCACCCAACTCTACGAGCAGTACTTC. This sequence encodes CASSQTLTQLYEQYF.

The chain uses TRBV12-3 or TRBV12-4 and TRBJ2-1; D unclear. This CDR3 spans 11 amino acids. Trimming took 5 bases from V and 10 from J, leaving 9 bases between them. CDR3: CASSAFEEQFF. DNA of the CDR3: TGTGCCAGCAGTGCCTTCGAGGAGCAGTTCTTC.

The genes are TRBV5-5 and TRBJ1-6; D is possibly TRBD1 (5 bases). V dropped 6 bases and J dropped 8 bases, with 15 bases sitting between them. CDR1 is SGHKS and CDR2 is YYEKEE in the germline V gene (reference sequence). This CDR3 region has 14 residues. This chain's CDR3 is CASTQGVNDSPLHF. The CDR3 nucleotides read TGTGCCAGCACCCAGGGAGTTAACGATTCACCCCTCCACTTT.

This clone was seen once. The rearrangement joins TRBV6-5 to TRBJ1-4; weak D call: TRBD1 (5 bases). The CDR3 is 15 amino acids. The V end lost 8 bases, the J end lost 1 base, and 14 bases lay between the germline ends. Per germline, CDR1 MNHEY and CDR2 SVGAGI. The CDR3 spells CASQPRRGTNEKLFF. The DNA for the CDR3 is TGTGCCAGCCAACCTAGGAGGGGAACTAATGAAAAACTGTTTTTT.

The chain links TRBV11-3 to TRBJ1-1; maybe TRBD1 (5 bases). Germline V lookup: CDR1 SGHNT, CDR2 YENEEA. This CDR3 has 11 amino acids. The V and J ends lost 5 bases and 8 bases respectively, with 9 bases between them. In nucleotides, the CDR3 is TGTGCCAGCAGCCGTGGGACCGAAGCTTTCTTT. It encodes CASSRGTEAFF.

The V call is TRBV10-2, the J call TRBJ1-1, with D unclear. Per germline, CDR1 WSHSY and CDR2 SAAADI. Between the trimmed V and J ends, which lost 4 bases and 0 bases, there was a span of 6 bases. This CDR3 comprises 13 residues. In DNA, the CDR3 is TGCGCCAGCAGTGGGCAGATGAACACTGAAGCTTTCTTT. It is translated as CASSGQMNTEAFF.

The CDR3 is CASSLVTGEAFF. Here the CDR3 DNA reads TGTGCCAGCAGCTTAGTAACAGGGGAAGCTTTCTTT. The chain joins TRBV7-9 to TRBJ1-1; tentative D call: TRBD1 (6 bases). Per the germline V gene, CDR1 is SEHNR and CDR2 is FQNEAQ (reference sequence). V lost 1 base to trimming and J lost 8 bases, with 8 bases between them. This CDR3 is 12 amino acids long.

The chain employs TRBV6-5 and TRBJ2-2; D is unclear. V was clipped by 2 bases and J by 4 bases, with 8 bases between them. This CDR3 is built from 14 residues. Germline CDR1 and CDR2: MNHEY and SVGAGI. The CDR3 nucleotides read TGTGCCAGCAGTTACGGGCGGCTCACCGGGGAGCTGTTTTTT. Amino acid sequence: CASSYGRLTGELFF.

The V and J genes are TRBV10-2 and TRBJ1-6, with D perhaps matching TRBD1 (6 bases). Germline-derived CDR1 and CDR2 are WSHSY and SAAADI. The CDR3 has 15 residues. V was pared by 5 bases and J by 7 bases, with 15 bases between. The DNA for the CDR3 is TGCGCCAGCAGTCCTTTGAGGGGGGCGAATTCACCCCTCCACTTT. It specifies CASSPLRGANSPLHF.

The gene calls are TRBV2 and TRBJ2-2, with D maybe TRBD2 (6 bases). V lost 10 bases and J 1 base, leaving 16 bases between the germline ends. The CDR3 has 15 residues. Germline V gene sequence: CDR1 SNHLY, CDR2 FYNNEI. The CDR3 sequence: CATGEGTVNTGELFF. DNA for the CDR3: TGTGCCACGGGGGAAGGGACGGTGAACACCGGGGAGCTGTTTTTT.

CDR3 in DNA: TGTGCCAGCAGCCAAGTATACAGGGTTGGTACTGGAAACACCATATATTTT. This translates into CASSQVYRVGTGNTIYF. The rearrangement joins TRBV3-1 (or the pseudogene TRBV3-2) to TRBJ1-3; D perhaps matches TRBD1 (6 bases). CDR1 is LGHDT and CDR2 is YNNKEL in the germline V gene (reference sequence). There are 17 residues in the CDR3. V lost 1 base and J lost 2, with 15 bases in between.

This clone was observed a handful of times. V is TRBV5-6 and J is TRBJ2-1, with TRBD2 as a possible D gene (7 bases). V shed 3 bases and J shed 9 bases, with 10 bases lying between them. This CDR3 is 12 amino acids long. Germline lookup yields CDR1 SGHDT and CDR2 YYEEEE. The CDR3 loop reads CASSWGGSEQFF. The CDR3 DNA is TGTGCCAGCAGCTGGGGGGGCAGTGAGCAGTTCTTC.

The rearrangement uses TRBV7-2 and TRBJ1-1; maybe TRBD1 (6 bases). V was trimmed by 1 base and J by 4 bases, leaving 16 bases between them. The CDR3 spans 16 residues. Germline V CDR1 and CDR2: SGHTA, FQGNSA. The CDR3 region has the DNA TGTGCCAGCAGCTTAGTATCGGCAGGGGATGGCACTGAAGCTTTCTTT. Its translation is CASSLVSAGDGTEAFF.

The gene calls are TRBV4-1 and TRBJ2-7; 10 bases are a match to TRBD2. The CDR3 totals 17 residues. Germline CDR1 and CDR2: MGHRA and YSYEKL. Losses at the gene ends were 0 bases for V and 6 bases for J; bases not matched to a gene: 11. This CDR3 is CASSQDPYLAGVTEQYF. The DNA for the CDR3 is TGCGCCAGCAGCCAAGATCCTTACCTAGCGGGAGTTACCGAGCAGTACTTC.

CDR3 in DNA: TGTGCCAGCAGCTATGGGGGGGTAGCGGGAGGTGAGCAGTTCTTC. Translation gives CASSYGGVAGGEQFF. The rearrangement joins TRBV5-5 to TRBJ2-1, with 10 bases fitting TRBD2. Germline values: CDR1 SGHKS, CDR2 YYEKEE (reference sequence). J lost 9 bases, V lost 3 bases, and 9 bases had no gene match. The CDR3 is 15 amino acids.

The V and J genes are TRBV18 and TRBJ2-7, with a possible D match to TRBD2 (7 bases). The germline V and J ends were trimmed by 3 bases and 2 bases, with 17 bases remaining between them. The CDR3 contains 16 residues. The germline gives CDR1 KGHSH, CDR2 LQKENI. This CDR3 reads CASSPGGQGTTYEQYF. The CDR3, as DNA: TGTGCCAGCTCACCCGGGGGGCAGGGCACCACCTACGAGCAGTACTTC.

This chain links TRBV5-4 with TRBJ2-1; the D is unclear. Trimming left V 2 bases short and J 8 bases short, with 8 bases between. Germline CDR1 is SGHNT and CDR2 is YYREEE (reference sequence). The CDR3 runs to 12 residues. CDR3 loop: CASSFWRDEQFF. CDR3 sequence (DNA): TGTGCCAGCAGCTTCTGGCGCGATGAGCAGTTCTTC.

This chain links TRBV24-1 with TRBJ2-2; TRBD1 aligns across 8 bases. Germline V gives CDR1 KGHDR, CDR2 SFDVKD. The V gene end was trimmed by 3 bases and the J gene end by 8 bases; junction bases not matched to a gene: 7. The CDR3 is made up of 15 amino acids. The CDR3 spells CATSDPDRVGGELFF. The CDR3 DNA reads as TGTGCCACCAGTGATCCGGACAGGGTCGGGGGGGAGCTGTTTTTT.

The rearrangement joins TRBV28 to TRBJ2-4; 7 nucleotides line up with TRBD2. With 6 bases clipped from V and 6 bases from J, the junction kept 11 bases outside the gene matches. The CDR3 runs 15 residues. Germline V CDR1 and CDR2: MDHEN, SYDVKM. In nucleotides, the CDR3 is TGTGCCAGCAGGAATTCCCTAGCGGACATAAACATTCAGTACTTC. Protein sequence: CASRNSLADINIQYF.

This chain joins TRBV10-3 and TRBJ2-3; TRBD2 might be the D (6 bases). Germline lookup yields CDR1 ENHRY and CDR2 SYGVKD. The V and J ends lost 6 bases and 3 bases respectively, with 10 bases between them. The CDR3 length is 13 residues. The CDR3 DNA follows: TGTGCCATCAGCGAGGCGGGGACAGATACGCAGTATTTT. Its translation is CAISEAGTDTQYF.

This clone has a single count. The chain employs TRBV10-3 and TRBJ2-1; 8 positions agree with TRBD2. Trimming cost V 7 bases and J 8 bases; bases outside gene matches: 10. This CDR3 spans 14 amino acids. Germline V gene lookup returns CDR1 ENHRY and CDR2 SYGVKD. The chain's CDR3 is CAIKEREIGDEQFF. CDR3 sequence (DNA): TGTGCCATCAAGGAGCGGGAGATAGGCGATGAGCAGTTCTTC.

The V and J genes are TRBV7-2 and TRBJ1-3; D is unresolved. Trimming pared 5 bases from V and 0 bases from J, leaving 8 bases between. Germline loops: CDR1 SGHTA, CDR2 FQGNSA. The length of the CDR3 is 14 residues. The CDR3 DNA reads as TGTGCCAGCAGCCGGGCCCACTCTGGAAACACCATATATTTT. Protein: CASSRAHSGNTIYF.

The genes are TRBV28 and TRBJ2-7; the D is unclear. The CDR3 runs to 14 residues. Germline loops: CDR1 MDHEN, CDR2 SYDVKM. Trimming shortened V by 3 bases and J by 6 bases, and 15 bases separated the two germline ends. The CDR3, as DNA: TGTGCCAGCAGTTTCCCCGGCAGGCTGGGCGAGCAGTACTTC. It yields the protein CASSFPGRLGEQYF.